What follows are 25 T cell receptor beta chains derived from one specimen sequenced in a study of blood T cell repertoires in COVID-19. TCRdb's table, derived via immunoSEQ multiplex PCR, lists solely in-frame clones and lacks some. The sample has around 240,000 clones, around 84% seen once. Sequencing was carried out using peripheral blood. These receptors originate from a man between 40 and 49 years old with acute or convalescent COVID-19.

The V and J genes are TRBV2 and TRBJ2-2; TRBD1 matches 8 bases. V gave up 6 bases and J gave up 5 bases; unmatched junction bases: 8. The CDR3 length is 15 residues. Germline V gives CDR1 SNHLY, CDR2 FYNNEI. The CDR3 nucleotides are TGTGCCAGCAGAGGCGGACAGGGTAAAACCGGGGAGCTGTTTTTT. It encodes CASRGGQGKTGELFF.

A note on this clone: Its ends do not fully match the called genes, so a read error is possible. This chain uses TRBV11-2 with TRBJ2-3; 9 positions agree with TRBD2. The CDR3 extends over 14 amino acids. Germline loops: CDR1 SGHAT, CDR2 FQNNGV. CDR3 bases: TGTGCCAGCAGATTAGCGGGGGGCACAGATACGCAGTATTTT. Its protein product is CASRLAGGTDTQYF.

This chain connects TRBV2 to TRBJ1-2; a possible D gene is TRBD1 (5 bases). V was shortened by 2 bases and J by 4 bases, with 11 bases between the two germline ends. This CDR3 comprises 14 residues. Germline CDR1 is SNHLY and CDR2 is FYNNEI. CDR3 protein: CASSEFQGVYGYTF. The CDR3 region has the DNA TGTGCCAGCAGTGAATTTCAGGGTGTCTATGGCTACACCTTC.

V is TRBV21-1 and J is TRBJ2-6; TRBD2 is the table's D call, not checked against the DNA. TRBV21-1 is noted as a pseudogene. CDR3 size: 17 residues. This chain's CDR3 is CASSNGTRDPGANVLTF. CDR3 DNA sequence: TGTGCCAGCAGCAACGGGACTCGCGACCCTGGGGCCAACGTCCTGACTTTC.

The CDR3 protein is CASSQQGSRDTQYF. CDR3 coding DNA: TGTGCCAGCAGCCAACAGGGATCAAGGGATACGCAGTATTTT. The chain carries TRBV5-8 and TRBJ2-3; perhaps TRBD1 as D (6 bases). V lost 4 bases and J 6 bases, leaving 15 bases between the germline ends. This CDR3 is built from 14 residues. CDR1 and CDR2 from the germline V gene are SGHTS and YDEGEE.

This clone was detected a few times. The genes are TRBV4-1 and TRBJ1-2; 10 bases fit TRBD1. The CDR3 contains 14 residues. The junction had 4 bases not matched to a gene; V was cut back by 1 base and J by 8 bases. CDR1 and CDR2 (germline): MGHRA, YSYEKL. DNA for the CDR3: TGCGCCAGCAGCCAAGGACAGGGGGCGCGGGGCTACACCTTC. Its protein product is CASSQGQGARGYTF.

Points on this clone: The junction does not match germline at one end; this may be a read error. The CDR3 region is CASSFGPQGNYGYTF. The CDR3 DNA reads as TGTGCTAGCAGCTTCGGTCCGCAGGGGAACTATGGCTACACCTTC. The gene calls are TRBV7-7 and TRBJ1-2, with D tentatively TRBD1 (6 bases). Germline assignment: CDR1 SSHAT and CDR2 FNYEAQ (reference sequence). The CDR3 covers 15 residues.

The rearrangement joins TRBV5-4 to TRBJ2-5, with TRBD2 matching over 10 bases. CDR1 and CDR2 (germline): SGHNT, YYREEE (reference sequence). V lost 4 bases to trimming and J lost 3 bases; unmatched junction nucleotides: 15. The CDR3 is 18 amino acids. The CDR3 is CASSPISGGPILKETQYF. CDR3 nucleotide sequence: TGTGCCAGCAGCCCCATTAGCGGGGGGCCTATCCTTAAAGAGACCCAGTACTTC.

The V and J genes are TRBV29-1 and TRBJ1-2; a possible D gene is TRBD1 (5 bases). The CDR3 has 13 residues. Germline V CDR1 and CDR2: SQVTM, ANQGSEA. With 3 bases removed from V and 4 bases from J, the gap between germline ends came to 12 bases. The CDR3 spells CSVDLTDAYGYTF. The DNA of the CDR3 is TGCAGCGTTGACCTGACAGATGCCTATGGCTACACCTTC.

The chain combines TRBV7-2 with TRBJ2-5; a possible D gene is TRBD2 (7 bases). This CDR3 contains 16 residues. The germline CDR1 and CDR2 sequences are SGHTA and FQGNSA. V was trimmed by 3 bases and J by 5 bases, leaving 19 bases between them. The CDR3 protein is CASSFDVGGPLETQYF. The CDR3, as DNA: TGTGCCAGCAGCTTTGACGTGGGGGGGCCGTTGGAGACCCAGTACTTC.

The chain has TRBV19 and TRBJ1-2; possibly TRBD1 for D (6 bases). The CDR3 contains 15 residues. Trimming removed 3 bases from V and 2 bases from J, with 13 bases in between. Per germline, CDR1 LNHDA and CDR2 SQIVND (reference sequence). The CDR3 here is CASSIIKGENYGYTF. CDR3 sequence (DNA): TGTGCCAGTAGTATTATCAAGGGGGAAAACTATGGCTACACCTTC.

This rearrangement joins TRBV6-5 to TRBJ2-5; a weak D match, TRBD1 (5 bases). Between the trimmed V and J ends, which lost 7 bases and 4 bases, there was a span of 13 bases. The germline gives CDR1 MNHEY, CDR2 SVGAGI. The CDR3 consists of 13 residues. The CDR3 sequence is CASKGTGRETQYF. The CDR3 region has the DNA TGTGCCAGCAAGGGAACAGGCAGAGAGACCCAGTACTTC.

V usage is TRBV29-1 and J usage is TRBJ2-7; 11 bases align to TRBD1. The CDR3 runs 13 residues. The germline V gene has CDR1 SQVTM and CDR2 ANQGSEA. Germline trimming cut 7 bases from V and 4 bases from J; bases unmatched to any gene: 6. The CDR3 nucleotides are TGCAGCGCCGGGTGGGACAGGGGGTACGAGCAGTACTTC. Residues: CSAGWDRGYEQYF.

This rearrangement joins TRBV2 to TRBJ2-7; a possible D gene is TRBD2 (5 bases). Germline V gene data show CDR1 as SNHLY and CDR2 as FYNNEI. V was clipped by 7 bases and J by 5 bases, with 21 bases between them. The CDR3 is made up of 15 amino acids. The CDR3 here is CASTRGGHLGHEQYF. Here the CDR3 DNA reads TGTGCCAGCACCCGCGGAGGTCACCTCGGCCACGAGCAGTACTTC.

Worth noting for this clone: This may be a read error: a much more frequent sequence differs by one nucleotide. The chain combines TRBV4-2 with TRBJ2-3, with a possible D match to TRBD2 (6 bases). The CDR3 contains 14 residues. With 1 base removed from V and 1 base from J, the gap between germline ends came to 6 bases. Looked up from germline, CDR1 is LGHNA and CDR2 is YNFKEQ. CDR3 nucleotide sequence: TGTGCCAGCAGCCAAGCGGGGGGCACAGATACGCAGTATTTT. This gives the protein CASSQAGGTDTQYF.

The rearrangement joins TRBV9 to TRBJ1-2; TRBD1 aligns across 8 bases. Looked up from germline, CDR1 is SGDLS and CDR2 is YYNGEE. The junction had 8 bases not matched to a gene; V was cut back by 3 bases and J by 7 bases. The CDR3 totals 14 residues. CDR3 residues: CASSARTGIRGYTF. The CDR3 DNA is TGTGCCAGCAGCGCGCGGACAGGGATCCGTGGCTACACCTTC.

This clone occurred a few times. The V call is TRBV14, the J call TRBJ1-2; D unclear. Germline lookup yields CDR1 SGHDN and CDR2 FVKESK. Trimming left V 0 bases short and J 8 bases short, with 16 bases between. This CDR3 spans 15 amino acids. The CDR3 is CASSQDLRKGGGYTF. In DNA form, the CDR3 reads TGTGCCAGCAGCCAAGATTTAAGGAAGGGAGGAGGCTACACCTTC. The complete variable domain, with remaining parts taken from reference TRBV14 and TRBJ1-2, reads EAGVTQFPSHSVIEKGQTVTLRCDPISGHDNLYWYRRVMGKEIKFLLHFVKESKQDESGMPNNRFLAERTGGTYSTLKVQPAELEDSGVYFCASSQDLRKGGGYTFGSGTRLTVV.

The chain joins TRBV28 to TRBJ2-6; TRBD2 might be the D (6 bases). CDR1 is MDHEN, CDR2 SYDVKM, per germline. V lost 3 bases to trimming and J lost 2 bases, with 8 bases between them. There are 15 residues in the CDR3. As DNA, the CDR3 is TGTGCCAGCAGTTTGGGGGGTACTGGGGCCAACGTCCTGACTTTC. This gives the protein CASSLGGTGANVLTF.

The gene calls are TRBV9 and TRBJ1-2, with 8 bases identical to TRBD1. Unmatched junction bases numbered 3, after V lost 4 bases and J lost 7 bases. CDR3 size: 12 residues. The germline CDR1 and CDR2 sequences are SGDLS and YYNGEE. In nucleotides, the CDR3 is TGTGCCAGCAGCCCCGGACAGGGTGGCTACACCTTC. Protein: CASSPGQGGYTF.

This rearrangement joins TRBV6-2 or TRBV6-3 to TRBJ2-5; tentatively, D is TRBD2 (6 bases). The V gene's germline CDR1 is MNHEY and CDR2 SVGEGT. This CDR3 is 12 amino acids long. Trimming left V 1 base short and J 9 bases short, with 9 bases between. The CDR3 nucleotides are TGTGCCAGCAGTTACTTCTCGGGGGCCCAGTACTTC. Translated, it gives CASSYFSGAQYF.

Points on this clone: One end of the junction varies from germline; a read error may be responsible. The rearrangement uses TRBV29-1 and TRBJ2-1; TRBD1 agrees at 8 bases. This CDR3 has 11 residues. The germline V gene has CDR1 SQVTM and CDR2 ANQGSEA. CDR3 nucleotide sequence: TGCAGCGTTTGGACAGGGAATGCGCAGTTCTTC. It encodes CSVWTGNAQFF.

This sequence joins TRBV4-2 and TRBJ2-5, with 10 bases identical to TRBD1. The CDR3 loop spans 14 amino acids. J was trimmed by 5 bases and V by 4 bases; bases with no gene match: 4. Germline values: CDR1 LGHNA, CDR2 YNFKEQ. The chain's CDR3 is CASSPRTGGETQYF. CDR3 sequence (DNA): TGTGCCAGCAGCCCCCGGACAGGGGGTGAGACCCAGTACTTC.

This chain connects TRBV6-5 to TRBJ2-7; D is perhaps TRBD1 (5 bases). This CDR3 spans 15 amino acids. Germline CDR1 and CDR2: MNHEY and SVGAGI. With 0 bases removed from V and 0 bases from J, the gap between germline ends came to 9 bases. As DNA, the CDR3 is TGTGCCAGCAGTTACTCGACAGCAACCTCCTACGAGCAGTACTTC. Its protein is CASSYSTATSYEQYF.

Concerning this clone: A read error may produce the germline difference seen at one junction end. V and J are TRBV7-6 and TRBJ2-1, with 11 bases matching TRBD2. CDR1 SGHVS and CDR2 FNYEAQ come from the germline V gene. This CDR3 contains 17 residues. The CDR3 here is CASSVAGGTPSNNEQFF. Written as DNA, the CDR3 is TGTGCCAGCAGTGTAGCGGGGGGGACCCCCTCCAACAATGAGCAGTTCTTC.

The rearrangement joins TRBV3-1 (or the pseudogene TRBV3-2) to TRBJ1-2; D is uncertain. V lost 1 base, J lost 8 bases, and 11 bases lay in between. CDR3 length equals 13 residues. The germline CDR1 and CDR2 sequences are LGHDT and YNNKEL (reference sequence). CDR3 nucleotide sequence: TGTGCCAGCAGCCAAGGTTCACATCACGGCTACACCTTC. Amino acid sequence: CASSQGSHHGYTF.